This T cell receptor (beta chain) was profiled in a study of T cell responses to AZD1222 COVID-19 vaccine. Study overall: Timing groups of about 4 and about 12 weeks for second doses were pooled. Whole-study results and caveats: Sampling captured repertoires only after the peak T cell response. Among AZD1222 vaccinees, only six or seven were seropositive at baseline. Spike-specific TCR breadth rose after two AZD1222 doses, and depth rose as well.

Per germline, CDR1 MNHEY and CDR2 SVGEGT. Trimming removed 2 bases from V and 4 bases from J, with 8 bases in between. The CDR3 consists of 13 residues. Method: immunoSEQ multiplex PCR; TCRdb's copy keeps in-frame clones and lacks some. The table has 100,000 to 120,000 clones, around 81% seen once. This clone was seen only a few times. Its target is not known. The receptor was derived from an adult in good health. This chain links TRBV6-2 or TRBV6-3 with TRBJ1-1; D unclear. The sample consisted of peripheral blood, taken on day 0 of AZD1222 vaccination. CDR3 amino acids: CASSYKVGTEAFF. The CDR3 DNA reads as TGTGCCAGCAGTTACAAGGTCGGCACTGAAGCTTTCTTT.